This T cell receptor (beta chain) was documented in a study of blood T cell repertoires in COVID-19. The CDR3 covers 16 residues. After removal of 4 bases from V and 6 bases from J, the junction contained 11 bases not matched to a gene. Germline V CDR1 and CDR2: SGHAT, FQNNGV. Study processing details: Counts of nucleated cells, estimated from reference gene primer amplification, were obtained. Assay used: immunoSEQ multiplex PCR; TCRdb lists only in-frame clones, some missing. V, J and clone size were drawn from that table, and D and trimming were deduced from the DNA. This table has some 190,000 clones, more than 75% appearing once.

The sequenced sample consisted of peripheral blood. The chain uses TRBV11-2 and TRBJ2-1, with TRBD1 matching 8 bases. The receptor comes from a human donor in a cohort sampled during active COVID-19. Here the CDR3 reads CASSSYRQGQGNEQFF. DNA of the CDR3: TGTGCCAGCAGCTCATACCGACAGGGGCAAGGCAATGAGCAGTTCTTC.